A selection of T cell receptor beta chains follows, all from one sample in a study of long-term antiretroviral therapy in people with HIV. Assay used: immunoSEQ multiplex PCR; TCRdb lists only in-frame clones, some missing. The sample carries some 40,000 clones, 70% to 90% recorded once. The sequencing used unsorted PBMCs, collected 1.2 years after starting antiretroviral therapy. These receptors were taken from a woman between 50 and 59 years old with HIV. Each CDR3 is given with its conserved first and last residue. A D gene is named only where the DNA matches it firmly. A clone size is listed for some rows: how often the clone was seen (once, few, many), or a class if it is expanded.

TRBJ2-7 | few | TRBV19 | - | TGTGCCAGTAGTAGTGACAGTCTCGGTTCCTACGAGCAGTACTTC | CASSSDSLGSYEQYF
TRBJ2-7 | - | TRBV7-2 | - | TGTGCCAGCAGCCTGGACCATTCCTACGAGCAGTACTTC | CASSLDHSYEQYF
TRBJ1-1 | once | TRBV7-6 | TRBD1 | TGTGCCAGCAGCCCGACAGGGCTCAACACTGAAGCTTTCTTT | CASSPTGLNTEAFF
TRBJ2-7 | - | TRBV7-9 | TRBD1 | TGTGCCAGCAGCTTGTTGGACAGGGCCTACGAGCAGTACTTC | CASSLLDRAYEQYF
TRBJ2-1 | - | TRBV7-9 | TRBD2 | TGTGCCAGCAGCTTAGCGGGGGGAGCGGGGCCTTCCTACAATGAGCAGTTCTTC | CASSLAGGAGPSYNEQFF
TRBJ1-2 | - | TRBV7-9 | TRBD1 | TGTGCCAGCAGCCGTGCCCTAGGACAGGTGGATTCGGGCTACACCTTC | CASSRALGQVDSGYTF
TRBJ1-6 | - | TRBV6-5 | TRBD1 | TGTGCCAGCAGTCTGCGGGACAGCCAGAATTCACCCCTCCACTTT | CASSLRDSQNSPLHF
TRBJ1-5 | - | TRBV7-6 | - | TGTGCCAGCAGCTTAGGCTCGGGAAATCAGCCCCAGCATTTT | CASSLGSGNQPQHF
TRBJ2-7 | - | TRBV30 | - | TGTGCCTGGAGTCCGGGGACGGGGAGCTACGAGCAGTACTTC | CAWSPGTGSYEQYF
TRBJ1-4 | - | TRBV6-5 | - | TGTGCCAGCAGTTCCCCGACAGTCTATAATGAAAAACTGTTTTTT | CASSSPTVYNEKLFF
TRBJ2-1 | - | TRBV2 | - | TGTGCCGGTACAGCGTACAATGAGCAGTTCTTC | CAGTAYNEQFF
TRBJ2-1 | once | TRBV6-5 | - | TGTGCCAGCAGTTACTCGATAGGACAGCTCTACAATGAGCAGTTCTTC | CASSYSIGQLYNEQFF
TRBJ1-5 | - | TRBV7-2 | - | TGTGCCAGCAGCTTAATTTTAGGCGGGACGATGCAGCCCCAGCATTTT | CASSLILGGTMQPQHF
TRBJ1-1 | - | TRBV11-3 | - | TGTGCCAGCAGCCTGGGGGGCGGAGGTGAAGCTTTCTTT | CASSLGGGGEAFF
TRBJ2-7 | once | TRBV5-1 | - | TGCGCCAGCAGCTGGGACGGCTCCTACGAGCAGTACTTC | CASSWDGSYEQYF
TRBJ2-6 | - | TRBV7-2 | - | TGTGCCAGCAGCTTAGGGGGCTCTGGGGCCAACGTCCTGACTTTC | CASSLGGSGANVLTF
TRBJ2-1 | once | TRBV4-3 | - | TGCGCCAGCAGCCAAGAGGCCTTAAGCTCCTACAATGAGCAGTTCTTC | CASSQEALSSYNEQFF
TRBJ1-5 | - | TRBV10-3 | - | TGTGCCATCAGTGGAGAGGGGAATCAGCCCCAGCATTTT | CAISGEGNQPQHF
TRBJ1-1 | - | TRBV11-3 | - | TGTGCCAGCAGCCCGACCGCTGGGGCCACTGAAGCTTTCTTT | CASSPTAGATEAFF
TRBJ2-5 | - | TRBV6-5 | - | TGTGCCAGCCGGGGGGACAGAAAAGAGACCCAGTACTTC | CASRGDRKETQYF
TRBJ2-2 | - | TRBV11-2 | TRBD1 | TGTGCCAGCAGCATTCGACAGGGGGGGACCGGGGAGCTGTTTTTT | CASSIRQGGTGELFF
TRBJ1-6 | - | TRBV2 | TRBD1 | TGTGCCAGCAGTTGGGACAGGGGTTCCTATAATTCACCCCTCCACTTT | CASSWDRGSYNSPLHF
TRBJ1-1 | - | TRBV9 | - | TGTGCCAGCAGCGTACAGATGAACACTGAAGCTTTCTTT | CASSVQMNTEAFF
TRBJ2-1 | once | TRBV5-1 | - | TGCGCCAGCAGCGTCGGACAGGGAGGGGCCTACAATGAGCAGTTCTTC | CASSVGQGGAYNEQFF
TRBJ1-6 | - | TRBV7-3 | - | TGTGCCAGCAGCTTAACGCTGGGGTCTAATTCACCCCTCCACTTT | CASSLTLGSNSPLHF
TRBJ1-1 | - | TRBV5-1 | - | TGCGCCAGCAGCGTTAACCCGCCGGGAGCGAACACTGAAGCTTTCTTT | CASSVNPPGANTEAFF
TRBJ2-1 | - | TRBV14 | - | TGTGCCAGCAGCCACCTAGCGTATTTGGCGAATGAGCAGTTCTTC | CASSHLAYLANEQFF
TRBJ2-1 | once | TRBV5-6 | - | TGTGCCAGCAGCTTTTCCATGGTAAATGAGCAGTTCTTC | CASSFSMVNEQFF
TRBJ1-2 | - | TRBV30 | - | TGTGCCTGGTCAGTGGAATTGGACCATGGCTACACCTTC | CAWSVELDHGYTF
TRBJ2-2 | - | TRBV6-6 | - | TGTGCCAGCAGTTGGACGGGAAACGGCGGGGAGCTGTTTTTT | CASSWTGNGGELFF
TRBJ2-7 | - | TRBV29-1 | TRBD1 | TGCAGCGCCGACCAGGGGGTCGGCGAGCAGTACTTC | CSADQGVGEQYF
TRBJ2-5 | - | TRBV10-3 | TRBD2 | TGTGCCATCAGTACGACGACTAGCGGGGGGGAAGAGACCCAGTACTTC | CAISTTTSGGEETQYF
TRBJ2-5 | - | TRBV13 | - | TGTGCCAGCAGCTTAGGCCTGGGGGCCCAAGAGACCCAGTACTTC | CASSLGLGAQETQYF
TRBJ2-2 | - | TRBV7-9 | - | TGTGCCAGTAGACCACCCGGGACGAACACCGGGGAGCTGTTTTTT | CASRPPGTNTGELFF
TRBJ2-7 | - | TRBV7-2 | - | TGTGCCAGCAGCTTAGTTACTGGCGAGCAGTACTTC | CASSLVTGEQYF
TRBJ2-1 | - | TRBV30 | - | TGTGCCTGGAGTTGGTACGGGCGGGGAGCCTACAATGAGCAGTTCTTC | CAWSWYGRGAYNEQFF
TRBJ1-2 | - | TRBV7-2 | - | TGTGCCAGCAGCTGGGAGGCCTTCACTTATGGCTACACCTTC | CASSWEAFTYGYTF
TRBJ2-3 | - | TRBV21-1 | - | TGTGCCAGCAGCAAATACCCGCCGACTAGCGGTGCCCAGGCGCAGTATTTT | CASSKYPPTSGAQAQYF
TRBJ1-6 | few | TRBV19 | - | TGTGCCAGTAGCCCGGGAGGCGGGAATTCACCCCTCCACTTT | CASSPGGGNSPLHF
TRBJ2-7 | - | TRBV30 | - | TGTGCCTGGAGTGTAAGGGTGCAGGGGTACGAGCAGTACTTC | CAWSVRVQGYEQYF
TRBJ1-3 | - | TRBV18 | - | TGTGCCAGCTCACCGGACGATCCTGTCGTGTTTTTT | CASSPDDPVVFF
TRBJ1-2 | - | TRBV28 | TRBD1 | TGTGCCAGCAGTCCCACAGGGGGCGCCCCCCATGGCTACACCTTC | CASSPTGGAPHGYTF
TRBJ2-3 | few | TRBV25-1 | - | TGTGCCAGCGCCTGGGGAGATACGCAGTATTTT | CASAWGDTQYF
TRBJ2-3 | - | TRBV7-2 | - | TGTGCCAGCAGCTTAGACTTCACAGATACGCAGTATTTT | CASSLDFTDTQYF
TRBJ2-5 | - | TRBV4-3 | - | TGCGCCAGCAGCCAAGAGCCCCGATTGGGACAAGGCCAGTACTTC | CASSQEPRLGQGQYF
TRBJ1-6 | - | TRBV5-1 | - | TGCGCCAGCAGCGGGACCGGGACAAGTAATTCACCCCTCCACTTT | CASSGTGTSNSPLHF
TRBJ2-2 | - | TRBV7-9 | TRBD1 | TGTGCCAGCAGCCGGGGGACAGGTAGTCCCGGCGGGGAGCTGTTTTTT | CASSRGTGSPGGELFF
TRBJ1-3 | - | TRBV7-9 | TRBD1 | TGTGCCAGCGCAGGACAGGCCTATAACTCTGGAAACACCATATATTTT | CASAGQAYNSGNTIYF
TRBJ1-2 | - | TRBV9 | - | TGTGCCAGCAGCGCAGGGTCAGCTCCTAACTATGGCTACACCTTC | CASSAGSAPNYGYTF
TRBJ1-5 | - | TRBV2 | TRBD1 | TGTGCCAGCAGTGGAGGACAGGGTTCCGGTCAGCCCCAGCATTTT | CASSGGQGSGQPQHF
TRBJ1-2 | - | TRBV27 | TRBD1 | TGTGCCAGCAGTAAAAGGACAGGGTGGGGAGTTGGCTACACCTTC | CASSKRTGWGVGYTF
TRBJ2-1 | - | TRBV27 | - | TGTGCCAGCAGTTTGGGTACAAGGGATGAGCAGTTCTTC | CASSLGTRDEQFF
TRBJ2-3 | - | TRBV5-1 | TRBD2 | TGCGCCAGCAGCGCCGCTAGCGGGGGGGGTCCAGATACGCAGTATTTT | CASSAASGGGPDTQYF
TRBJ2-3 | - | TRBV13 | TRBD2 | TGTGCCAGCAGCTATGACGGACTAGCGGGGAGCACAGATACGCAGTATTTT | CASSYDGLAGSTDTQYF
TRBJ2-7 | - | TRBV5-6 | TRBD1 | TGTGCCAGCAGCCATACCGGGACAGGGGGCCCCTACGAGCAGTACTTC | CASSHTGTGGPYEQYF
TRBJ2-3 | - | TRBV5-4 | - | TGTGCCAGCAGCTTGAGTACAAACACAGATACGCAGTATTTT | CASSLSTNTDTQYF
TRBJ1-4 | - | TRBV29-1 | - | TGCAGCGGGTCGGCTAATGAAAAACTGTTTTTT | CSGSANEKLFF
TRBJ2-5 | once | TRBV4-1 | - | TGCGCCAGCAGCCAAGATTCCGGGAAAAAAGAGACCCAGTACTTC | CASSQDSGKKETQYF
TRBJ2-7 | - | TRBV18 | TRBD1 | TGTGCCAGCTCACCGACAGGGGGGACATCCTACGAGCAGTACTTC | CASSPTGGTSYEQYF
TRBJ2-1 | - | TRBV5-1 | TRBD1 | TGCGCCAGCAGCTTTACTCTACAACAGGGGGCAGGATCCTACAATGAGCAGTTCTTC | CASSFTLQQGAGSYNEQFF